One sample yielded the 31 T cell receptor beta chains listed below, sequenced in a study of cytomegalovirus exposure and HLA in healthy donors. PCR primers comprised 60 Vbeta and 13 Jbeta primers. Produced via immunoSEQ multiplex PCR; TCRdb's table is partial and in-frame only. The sample lists fewer than 150,000 clones; 73% were seen once. The sequenced sample consisted of PBMCs. These receptors all stem from a human donor in good health.

The table lists this clone with a count of one. The chain has TRBV7-8 and TRBJ2-7; the match to TRBD1 covers 9 bases. The length of the CDR3 is 16 residues. CDR1 is SGHVS, CDR2 FQNEAQ, per germline. J gave up 1 base and V 0 bases, and 4 bases lay outside the gene matches. CDR3 sequence: CASSLAGTGTSYEQYF. The CDR3 DNA sequence: TGTGCCAGCAGCTTAGCTGGGACAGGGACTTCCTACGAGCAGTACTTC.

The chain carries TRBV2 and TRBJ2-7, with TRBD2 as a possible D gene (7 bases). CDR1 and CDR2 (germline): SNHLY, FYNNEI. The CDR3 is made up of 13 amino acids. Deletions cut 7 bases from V and 7 bases from J, with 17 bases between. CDR3: CASTSGEGREQYF. The CDR3 DNA reads TGTGCCAGCACCTCAGGGGAGGGCAGGGAGCAGTACTTC.

The V and J genes are TRBV27 and TRBJ2-7; 10 bases align to TRBD1. The germline V gene encodes CDR1 MNHEY and CDR2 SMNVEV (reference sequence). CDR3 length: 14 residues. With V trimmed by 5 bases and J by 2 bases, 3 bases remained unmatched. The CDR3 nucleotides are TGTGCCAGCAGTACGACAGGGGGCACCTACGAGCAGTACTTC. It is translated as CASSTTGGTYEQYF.

The chain employs TRBV11-2 and TRBJ2-7, with 9 bases aligning to TRBD2. The CDR3 is 15 residues long. J was trimmed by 7 bases and V by 2 bases; bases with no gene match: 9. Germline V lookup: CDR1 SGHAT, CDR2 FQNNGV. CDR3 residues: CASSLTVLAGWEQYF. The CDR3, as DNA: TGTGCCAGCAGCTTAACGGTCCTAGCGGGATGGGAGCAGTACTTC.

The chain has TRBV6-5 and TRBJ1-5; D not resolved. The V gene lost 5 bases and the J gene lost 7 bases, with 9 bases spanning the gap. The germline gives CDR1 MNHEY, CDR2 SVGAGI. This CDR3 has 12 residues. This chain's CDR3 is CASSEGGQPQHF. The CDR3 nucleotides read TGTGCCAGCAGTGAAGGAGGGCAGCCCCAGCATTTT.

This clone was seen only a few times. The chain couples TRBV6-4 to TRBJ2-1; a possible D gene is TRBD2 (6 bases). Germline V gene data show CDR1 as MRHNA and CDR2 as SNTAGT. This CDR3 is 15 amino acids long. V was trimmed by 6 bases and J by 5 bases, leaving 17 bases between them. In DNA form, the CDR3 reads TGTGCCAGCAGAAACCTCCCTGGGGAGGACAATGAGCAGTTCTTC. It is translated as CASRNLPGEDNEQFF.

In its sample, this clone was seen a few times. The chain is built from TRBV15 and TRBJ2-3; D is perhaps TRBD1 (5 bases). CDR3 size: 14 residues. V lost 5 bases and J 9 bases, leaving 18 bases between the germline ends. The germline gives CDR1 LNHNV, CDR2 YYDKDF (reference sequence). The CDR3, as DNA: TGTGCCACCAGCGCCTCGTTGGTAGGGGCCACGCAGTATTTT. Translated, it gives CATSASLVGATQYF.

This clone occurred a few times. The chain uses TRBV6-6 and TRBJ2-2; 10 bases align to TRBD2. The CDR3 loop spans 14 amino acids. Germline CDR1 MNHNY, CDR2 SVGAGI (reference sequence). V shed 7 bases and J 5 bases; nucleotides not matched to a gene: 4. The CDR3 coding sequence is TGTGCCAGCAAAAATAGCGGGGGGACCGGGGAGCTGTTTTTT. Protein: CASKNSGGTGELFF.

This chain uses TRBV5-1 with TRBJ2-2; D is unresolved. CDR1 SGHRS and CDR2 YFSETQ come from the germline V gene. This CDR3 comprises 15 residues. The ends were cut back, 0 bases at V and 5 bases at J, with 11 bases in the middle. The CDR3 reads CASSLEFRRTGELFF. CDR3 DNA sequence: TGCGCCAGCAGCTTGGAATTCCGGCGGACCGGGGAGCTGTTTTTT.

The rearrangement joins TRBV28 to TRBJ2-7; 8 bases match TRBD1. The CDR3 has 15 residues. The germline V gene has CDR1 MDHEN and CDR2 SYDVKM. V dropped 5 bases and J dropped 1; count of bases not matched to a gene: 7. As DNA, the CDR3 is TGTGCCAGCAGTCCCGGACAGGGACTTTCCTACGAGCAGTACTTC. This sequence encodes CASSPGQGLSYEQYF.

V is TRBV15 and J is TRBJ1-2; D remains unclear. V lost 3 bases, J lost 4 bases, and 9 bases lay in between. The CDR3 spans 13 residues. CDR1 is LNHNV, CDR2 YYDKDF, per germline (reference sequence). In DNA, the CDR3 is TGTGCCACCAGCAGTTTATCGGGCTATGGCTACACCTTC. Translated: CATSSLSGYGYTF.

The chain couples TRBV11-3 to TRBJ2-2, with D possibly being TRBD1 (5 bases). V lost 5 bases to trimming and J lost 6 bases, with 13 bases between them. The CDR3 covers 14 residues. The germline V gene encodes CDR1 SGHNT and CDR2 YENEEA. The CDR3 here is CASSQGNRAGELFF. The DNA of the CDR3 is TGTGCCAGCAGCCAGGGCAACCGAGCCGGGGAGCTGTTTTTT.

The chain combines TRBV30 with TRBJ2-3; 12 bases align to TRBD2. The CDR3 is 15 residues long. V lost 2 bases to trimming and J lost 4 bases; unmatched junction nucleotides: 4. Germline loops: CDR1 GTSNPN, CDR2 SVGIG (reference sequence). CDR3: CAWSSLAGGADTQYF. DNA of the CDR3: TGTGCCTGGAGTTCCCTAGCGGGAGGGGCAGATACGCAGTATTTT.

The chain recombines TRBV18 with TRBJ1-2, with D unclear. Germline CDR1 is KGHSH and CDR2 is LQKENI. The CDR3 extends over 15 amino acids. With 3 bases removed from V and 3 bases from J, the gap between germline ends came to 14 bases. CDR3 sequence (DNA): TGTGCCAGCTCACCCCGGGGAGGTTCGGACTATGGCTACACCTTC. It is translated as CASSPRGGSDYGYTF.

The chain joins TRBV6-5 to TRBJ2-3; TRBD2 might be the D (5 bases). The CDR3 extends over 16 amino acids. Germline V lookup: CDR1 MNHEY, CDR2 SVGAGI. V was cut by 0 bases and J by 0 bases, with 10 bases left in between. The CDR3 coding sequence is TGTGCCAGCAGTTACTCTGAGCGGTCAAGCACAGATACGCAGTATTTT. It encodes CASSYSERSSTDTQYF.

This chain links TRBV13 with TRBJ2-7, with TRBD2 matching over 12 bases. J was trimmed by 7 bases and V by 4 bases; bases with no gene match: 8. Germline V gene data show CDR1 as PRHDT and CDR2 as FYEKMQ (reference sequence). CDR3 length: 15 amino acids. The CDR3: CASSSSSGGAGEQYF. CDR3 coding DNA: TGTGCCAGCAGCTCTTCTAGCGGGGGGGCAGGGGAGCAGTACTTC.

This sequence joins TRBV7-9 and TRBJ1-6, with D perhaps TRBD1 (6 bases). The germline V and J ends were trimmed by 9 bases and 10 bases, with 19 bases remaining between them. Germline V CDR1 and CDR2: SEHNR, FQNEAQ (reference sequence). CDR3 length equals 14 residues. CDR3 loop: CASRGGGFQSPLHF. Here the CDR3 DNA reads TGTGCCAGTCGAGGGGGGGGCTTTCAGTCACCCCTCCACTTT.

The chain is built from TRBV14 and TRBJ2-7; tentatively, D is TRBD2 (5 bases). The germline V and J ends were trimmed by 2 bases and 1 base, with 9 bases remaining between them. The germline V gene has CDR1 SGHDN and CDR2 FVKESK. The CDR3 loop spans 14 amino acids. Here the CDR3 DNA reads TGTGCCAGCAGCCAAAATAGCGCATCCTACGAGCAGTACTTC. The encoded protein is CASSQNSASYEQYF.

The genes are TRBV6-1 and TRBJ2-5, with TRBD2 matching 12 bases. J was trimmed by 4 bases and V by 11 bases; bases with no gene match: 11. Germline V gives CDR1 MNHNS, CDR2 SASEGT. The CDR3 is 15 amino acids. CDR3 protein: CASKRTSGEGETQYF. For the CDR3, the DNA is TGTGCCTCTAAAAGGACTAGCGGGGAGGGAGAGACCCAGTACTTC.

The chain joins TRBV18 to TRBJ2-5, with TRBD2 matching 8 bases. The V gene's germline CDR1 is KGHSH and CDR2 LQKENI. This CDR3 region has 15 residues. Trimming at V came to 3 bases and at J to 1 base, leaving 4 bases not matched to a gene. The CDR3 here is CASSPSGRPQETQYF. The CDR3 DNA sequence: TGTGCCAGCTCACCGAGCGGGAGACCCCAAGAGACCCAGTACTTC. Full variable domain (rest looked up from reference TRBV18 and TRBJ2-5): NAGVMQNPRHLVRRRGQEARLRCSPMKGHSHVYWYRQLPEEGLKFMVYLQKENIIDESGMPKERFSAEFPKEGPSILRIQQVVRGDSAAYFCASSPSGRPQETQYFGPGTRLLVL.

In its sample, this clone was seen once. The chain employs TRBV25-1 and TRBJ2-2; D unclear. V lost 7 bases, J lost 2 bases, and 8 bases lay in between. The germline V gene encodes CDR1 MGHDK and CDR2 SYGVNS. This CDR3 is 13 amino acids long. CDR3 nucleotides: TGTGCCAGCATCCCGGGTAACACCGGGGAGCTGTTTTTT. It is translated as CASIPGNTGELFF. The full variable domain, with the rest looked up from reference TRBV25-1 and TRBJ2-2, is EADIYQTPRYLVIGTGKKITLECSQTMGHDKMYWYQQDPGMELHLIHYSYGVNSTEKGDLSSESTVSRIRTEHFPLTLESARPSHTSQYLCASIPGNTGELFFGEGSRLTVL.

This clone was recorded a few times. The chain uses TRBV5-1 and TRBJ2-5; 9 bases line up with TRBD1. Trimming cost V 0 bases and J 6 bases; bases outside gene matches: 6. The CDR3 is 15 residues long. CDR1 and CDR2 (germline): SGHRS, YFSETQ. The CDR3 here is CASSLGDRGIKTQYF. The CDR3 bases are TGCGCCAGCAGCTTGGGTGACAGGGGGATAAAGACCCAGTACTTC.

CDR3 region: CSVDQGNTEAFF. CDR3 bases: TGCAGCGTTGATCAGGGGAACACTGAAGCTTTCTTT. The genes are TRBV29-1 and TRBJ1-1, with D possibly TRBD1 on 5 matching bases. CDR1 SQVTM and CDR2 ANQGSEA come from the germline V gene. The CDR3 has 12 amino acids. The V end was cut by 3 bases, the J end by 1 base, with 6 bases between.

J is TRBJ1-4 and V is TRBV27; no reliable D call. Trimming left V 2 bases short and J 8 bases short, with 6 bases between. The CDR3 is made up of 12 amino acids. CDR1 and CDR2 (germline): MNHEY, SMNVEV (reference sequence). CDR3 in amino acids: CASSLRGEKLFF. CDR3 sequence (DNA): TGTGCCAGCAGTTTACGGGGAGAAAAACTGTTTTTT.

J is TRBJ1-1 and V is TRBV6-1; D not resolved. The germline CDR1 and CDR2 sequences are MNHNS and SASEGT. The CDR3 is 14 residues long. Deletions cut 7 bases from V and 3 bases from J, with 15 bases between. The CDR3 DNA reads as TGTGCCAGCACCCCCACGAGAGGTTACACTGAAGCTTTCTTT. This gives the protein CASTPTRGYTEAFF.

The chain is built from TRBV5-1 and TRBJ2-7, with 8 bases that match TRBD2. Per the germline V gene, CDR1 is SGHRS and CDR2 is YFSETQ. V lost 0 bases, J lost 6 bases, and 8 bases stayed unmatched. The length of the CDR3 is 15 residues. The CDR3 DNA sequence: TGCGCCAGCAGCTTGGGTAGTAGCGGGAAAAGCGAGCAGTACTTC. It specifies CASSLGSSGKSEQYF.

The J gene is TRBJ2-6, the V gene TRBV21-1; the D call TRBD1 from the table was never checked on the DNA. TRBV21-1 is given as a pseudogene. CDR3 length: 16 residues. CDR3 protein: CASSVQGKPGANVLTF. As DNA, the CDR3 is TGTGCCAGCAGCGTACAGGGGAAACCTGGGGCCAACGTCCTGACTTTC.

This clone showed up just once. The chain uses TRBV2 and TRBJ2-5, with 8 bases that match TRBD1. The J call may be in error: the DNA end matches TRBJ2-7 better. The CDR3 sequence is 14 residues long. The V gene's germline CDR1 is SNHLY and CDR2 FYNNEI. The chain's CDR3 is CASRGRGLSYEQYF. CDR3 bases: TGTGCCAGCAGAGGCAGGGGGCTTTCCTACGAGCAGTACTTC.

The V gene is TRBV6-1, the J gene TRBJ2-1; D unclear. CDR1 is MNHNS and CDR2 is SASEGT in the germline V gene. This CDR3 has 13 residues. Trimming removed 2 bases from V and 5 bases from J, with 7 bases in between. The CDR3: CASSENSDNEQFF. The CDR3 coding sequence is TGTGCCAGCAGTGAAAATAGTGACAATGAGCAGTTCTTC.

This clone was detected once. This chain uses TRBV7-3 with TRBJ2-4; possibly TRBD1 for D (6 bases). The V gene lost 3 bases and the J gene lost 6 bases, with 9 bases spanning the gap. The CDR3 totals 13 residues. CDR1 SGHTA and CDR2 FQGTGA come from the germline V gene. The CDR3, as DNA: TGTGCCAGCAGCTTTGGCAGGGGAAACATTCAGTACTTC. Residues: CASSFGRGNIQYF.

This clone was seen a single time. This sequence joins TRBV5-1 and TRBJ2-1, with no clear D. CDR1 is SGHRS and CDR2 is YFSETQ in the germline V gene. The CDR3 extends over 15 amino acids. Trimming removed 4 bases at V and 2 bases at J, with 13 bases between. Here the CDR3 reads CASSRPEETYNEQFF. CDR3 bases: TGCGCCAGCAGCCGACCTGAGGAGACCTACAATGAGCAGTTCTTC.